The 32 T cell receptor beta chains below all came from one sample that was sequenced in a study of blood T cell repertoires in COVID-19. Libraries were prepared by immunoSEQ multiplex PCR; TCRdb keeps only in-frame clonotypes and omits some of them. The repertoire includes around 71,000 clones, about 80% of them detected once, and about 30% sits in the top ten. The specimen sequenced was peripheral blood. These receptors originate from a man between 65 and 85 years old with acute or convalescent COVID-19.

For the CDR3, the DNA is TGTGCCAGCAGTTACTCGAAACCGGGGGCCTACGAGCAGTACTTC. Protein product: CASSYSKPGAYEQYF. The rearrangement uses TRBV6-5 and TRBJ2-7; maybe TRBD2 (6 bases). Germline values: CDR1 MNHEY, CDR2 SVGAGI. The CDR3 is made up of 15 amino acids. V was shortened by 0 bases and J by 2 bases, with 11 bases between the two germline ends.

J is TRBJ2-2 and V is TRBV6-2 or TRBV6-3, with 10 bases lining up with TRBD2. Germline trimming cut 4 bases from V and 1 base from J; bases unmatched to any gene: 3. The CDR3 consists of 16 residues. From germline, CDR1 is MNHEY and CDR2 SVGEGT. CDR3 nucleotides: TGTGCCAGCAGTTCCACTAGCGGGGAGAACACCGGGGAGCTGTTTTTT. This encodes CASSSTSGENTGELFF.

The V gene is TRBV19, the J gene TRBJ1-4, with TRBD1 matching over 7 bases. This CDR3 contains 15 residues. Unmatched junction bases numbered 11, after V lost 5 bases and J lost 8 bases. The germline V gene has CDR1 LNHDA and CDR2 SQIVND (reference sequence). The DNA for the CDR3 is TGTGCCAGTAGTCGCGGGACAGTCAGGGGAGAAAAACTGTTTTTT. This translates into CASSRGTVRGEKLFF.

The chain joins TRBV10-3 to TRBJ1-2, with D perhaps matching TRBD1 (5 bases). Per germline, CDR1 ENHRY and CDR2 SYGVKD. The CDR3 has 12 residues. The V gene lost 5 bases and the J gene lost 6 bases, with 10 bases spanning the gap. The CDR3 spells CAISPQDHGYTF. Here the CDR3 DNA reads TGTGCCATCAGTCCACAGGACCATGGCTACACCTTC.

V and J are TRBV28 and TRBJ2-1; D is unresolved. The germline V and J ends were trimmed by 5 bases and 1 base, with 9 bases remaining between them. Germline V CDR1 and CDR2: MDHEN, SYDVKM. CDR3 length: 14 residues. CDR3 bases: TGTGCCAGCAGTCCCCGGCGGTCCTACAATGAGCAGTTCTTC. Its protein product is CASSPRRSYNEQFF.

The gene calls are TRBV5-1 and TRBJ1-4; D not certain. CDR3 length equals 16 residues. Germline V gene data show CDR1 as SGHRS and CDR2 as YFSETQ. The V gene lost 0 bases and the J gene lost 4 bases, with 13 bases spanning the gap. The CDR3, as DNA: TGCGCCAGCAGCTTGGTGGAGGGATCAAGTAATGAAAAACTGTTTTTT. Translated, it gives CASSLVEGSSNEKLFF.

V gene TRBV2 combines with J gene TRBJ2-5; D perhaps matches TRBD2 (7 bases). CDR3 length: 14 residues. CDR1 and CDR2 (germline): SNHLY, FYNNEI. The V gene lost 9 bases and the J gene lost 4 bases, with 18 bases spanning the gap. The chain's CDR3 is CARGGLLKTETQYF. CDR3 nucleotides: TGTGCCAGGGGGGGGCTGCTAAAAACAGAGACCCAGTACTTC.

The rearrangement joins TRBV10-1 to TRBJ2-7; 7 nucleotides match TRBD1. Germline V gene lookup returns CDR1 WNHNN and CDR2 SYGVQD (reference sequence). V lost 4 bases to trimming and J lost 4 bases; unmatched junction nucleotides: 10. There are 15 residues in the CDR3. In DNA form, the CDR3 reads TGCGCCAGCAGTGGACCCGGGACAGAAAATTACGAGCAGTACTTC. This encodes CASSGPGTENYEQYF.

The V call is TRBV5-3, the J call TRBJ1-1; tentative D call: TRBD1 (5 bases). TRBV5-3 is designated an ORF whose function remains uncertain. The V and J ends lost 4 bases and 0 bases respectively, with 13 bases between them. This CDR3 is built from 15 residues. The chain's CDR3 is CARSLVDSMNTEAFF. The CDR3 DNA sequence: TGTGCCAGAAGCCTAGTCGACAGCATGAACACTGAAGCTTTCTTT.

V usage is TRBV2 and J usage is TRBJ2-3, with D uncertain. V was trimmed by 3 bases and J by 0 bases, leaving 13 bases between them. There are 16 residues in the CDR3. Germline CDR1 reads SNHLY; CDR2 reads FYNNEI. The CDR3 region is CASSEGSTISTDTQYF. The CDR3 bases are TGTGCCAGCAGTGAGGGCAGCACAATTAGCACAGATACGCAGTATTTT.

V and J are TRBV7-3 and TRBJ2-1; TRBD2 matches 13 bases. The CDR3 spans 15 residues. Germline CDR1 reads SGHTA; CDR2 reads FQGTGA. Germline trimming cut 5 bases from V and 5 bases from J; bases unmatched to any gene: 3. As DNA, the CDR3 is TGTGCCAGCAGCCCGGGACTAGCGGGAAACAATGAGCAGTTCTTC. It translates to CASSPGLAGNNEQFF.

CDR3 amino acids: CASSAQHRGPGELFF. The CDR3, as DNA: TGTGCCAGCAGCGCCCAACACAGGGGGCCCGGGGAGCTGTTTTTT. The genes are TRBV11-3 and TRBJ2-2; 9 positions match TRBD1. Germline values: CDR1 SGHNT, CDR2 YENEEA. The CDR3 has 15 residues. The J segment lost 6 bases and the V segment lost 5 bases, leaving 7 bases of the junction unmatched.

This clone was counted once. The CDR3 DNA sequence: TGTGCCACCAGCAGAGACAGGGTCCCAGAGACCCAGTACTTC. Translating gives CATSRDRVPETQYF. The chain has TRBV15 and TRBJ2-5, with a weak D call TRBD1 (5 bases). V lost 0 bases and J lost 4, with 9 bases in between. The CDR3 is 14 residues long. Germline V CDR1 and CDR2: LNHNV, YYDKDF (reference sequence).

This clone was recorded only once. The V and J genes are TRBV3-1 (or the pseudogene TRBV3-2) and TRBJ1-6; TRBD1 matches 8 bases. The CDR3 sequence is 16 residues long. The junction had 9 bases not matched to a gene; V was cut back by 2 bases and J by 9 bases. Germline V gene sequence: CDR1 LGHDT, CDR2 YNNKEL (reference sequence). CDR3 nucleotides: TGTGCCAGCAGCCAACCATTAGGACAGGGCGGTTCACCCCTCCACTTT. Encoded protein: CASSQPLGQGGSPLHF.

This rearrangement joins TRBV4-2 to TRBJ1-6; possibly TRBD1 for D (6 bases). The V gene lost 1 base and the J gene lost 13 bases, with 26 bases spanning the gap. The germline V gene encodes CDR1 LGHNA and CDR2 YNFKEQ. The length of the CDR3 is 18 residues. The CDR3 protein is CASSQGWGGGRGETPLHF. The CDR3 coding sequence is TGTGCCAGCAGCCAAGGATGGGGGGGCGGCAGGGGAGAAACGCCCCTCCACTTT.

The chain joins TRBV5-1 to TRBJ2-4; D may be TRBD1 (5 bases). Trimming left V 6 bases short and J 0 bases short, with 10 bases between. Germline-derived CDR1 and CDR2 are SGHRS and YFSETQ. This CDR3 has 14 residues. CDR3 coding DNA: TGCGCCAGCAAGGGGTCCCTAGCCAAAAACATTCAGTACTTC. It encodes CASKGSLAKNIQYF.

The chain uses TRBV19 and TRBJ2-3; a weak D match, TRBD2 (5 bases). Trimming took 10 bases from V and 4 from J, leaving 12 bases between them. CDR1 and CDR2 from the germline V gene are LNHDA and SQIVND (reference sequence). This CDR3 has 12 residues. CDR3 sequence (DNA): TGTGCCAACCCCAACGGGGCAGATACGCAGTATTTT. Translating gives CANPNGADTQYF.

Here the CDR3 reads CASSPQPLEYGYTF. DNA for the CDR3: TGTGCCAGCAGCCCACAACCATTGGAGTATGGCTACACCTTC. The chain couples TRBV7-8 to TRBJ1-2; D call uncertain. The V gene's germline CDR1 is SGHVS and CDR2 FQNEAQ. The length of the CDR3 is 14 residues. V was shortened by 5 bases and J by 5 bases, with 15 bases between the two germline ends.

V is TRBV7-3 and J is TRBJ2-1, with 7 bases that match TRBD2. CDR1 and CDR2 from the germline V gene are SGHTA and FQGTGA. V shed 3 bases, J shed 0 bases, and the junction held 5 bases outside the gene matches. The CDR3 totals 16 residues. The CDR3 loop reads CASSFGRESSYNEQFF. The CDR3 DNA sequence: TGTGCCAGCAGCTTCGGGCGGGAGAGCTCCTACAATGAGCAGTTCTTC.

The chain employs TRBV28 and TRBJ1-1, with 8 positions matching TRBD1. The CDR3 spans 15 residues. Germline assignment: CDR1 MDHEN and CDR2 SYDVKM. J lost 0 bases, V lost 6 bases, and 6 bases had no gene match. The CDR3 coding sequence is TGTGCCAGCAGATCAGGGGGCAAGGTGAACACTGAAGCTTTCTTT. Amino acids: CASRSGGKVNTEAFF.

V and J are TRBV27 and TRBJ2-5; tentatively, D is TRBD2 (7 bases). This CDR3 spans 14 amino acids. Germline values: CDR1 MNHEY, CDR2 SMNVEV (reference sequence). Trimming shortened V by 6 bases and J by 5 bases, and 16 bases separated the two germline ends. The CDR3 loop reads CASSWGRGGETQYF. CDR3 DNA sequence: TGTGCCAGCAGCTGGGGCAGGGGAGGGGAGACCCAGTACTTC.

The J gene is TRBJ2-2, the V gene TRBV5-5, with unresolved D. The germline V gene has CDR1 SGHKS and CDR2 YYEKEE (reference sequence). The CDR3 is 14 amino acids. The V end was cut by 1 base, the J end by 0 bases, with 4 bases between. CDR3 sequence (DNA): TGTGCCAGCAGCTTGTCTACGAACACCGGGGAGCTGTTTTTT. Amino acids: CASSLSTNTGELFF.

This chain links TRBV9 with TRBJ1-1, with TRBD1 identical over 11 bases. The V segment lost 5 bases and the J segment 5 bases; nucleotides outside the gene matches: 11. Per germline, CDR1 SGDLS and CDR2 YYNGEE. The CDR3 length is 16 residues. The CDR3 coding sequence is TGTGCCAGCAGAAAGACCGGGACAGGGGGATCGACTGAAGCTTTCTTT. Protein: CASRKTGTGGSTEAFF.

The rearrangement links TRBV11-2 to TRBJ2-1, with 9 bases fitting TRBD2. Germline V CDR1 and CDR2: SGHAT, FQNNGV. The CDR3 runs 15 residues. V trimming: 0 bases; J trimming: 8 bases; junction bases outside the gene matches: 5. CDR3 in amino acids: CASSLEWREGDEQFF. The CDR3 DNA reads as TGTGCCAGCAGCTTAGAATGGCGGGAGGGCGATGAGCAGTTCTTC.

This chain links TRBV5-6 with TRBJ2-3, with TRBD2 identical over 7 bases. This CDR3 comprises 14 residues. The J segment lost 1 base and the V segment lost 2 bases, leaving 1 base of the junction unmatched. From germline, CDR1 is SGHDT and CDR2 YYEEEE. This CDR3 reads CASSFREGTDTQYF. CDR3 bases: TGTGCCAGCAGCTTCCGGGAGGGCACAGATACGCAGTATTTT.

The chain employs TRBV27 and TRBJ1-1, with a tentative D call TRBD1 (5 bases). The CDR3 length is 16 residues. The germline CDR1 and CDR2 sequences are MNHEY and SMNVEV (reference sequence). Trimming removed 2 bases from V and 2 bases from J, with 15 bases in between. The CDR3 sequence is CASSLGLGEGNTEAFF. The CDR3 nucleotides are TGTGCCAGCAGTTTAGGTTTAGGGGAGGGTAACACTGAAGCTTTCTTT.

The rearrangement uses TRBV5-8 and TRBJ1-4; TRBD1 might be the D (5 bases). V was trimmed by 0 bases and J by 0 bases, leaving 6 bases between them. The length of the CDR3 is 15 residues. Germline CDR1 and CDR2: SGHTS and YDEGEE. The CDR3 spells CASSLGGATNEKLFF. The CDR3 DNA reads TGTGCCAGCAGCTTGGGGGGCGCAACTAATGAAAAACTGTTTTTT.

The table lists this clone with many counts. The V call is TRBV9, the J call TRBJ1-1; possible D gene TRBD1, 6 bases. The germline V and J ends were trimmed by 2 bases and 4 bases, with 12 bases remaining between them. This CDR3 contains 14 residues. Germline CDR1 and CDR2: SGDLS and YYNGEE. CDR3: CASSVRGEGTEAFF. The CDR3 bases are TGTGCCAGCAGCGTTAGGGGGGAGGGCACTGAAGCTTTCTTT. The whole variable domain, filled in from reference TRBV9 and TRBJ1-1, reads DSGVTQTPKHLITATGQRVTLRCSPRSGDLSVYWYQQSLDQGLQFLIQYYNGEERAKGNILERFSAQQFPDLHSELNLSSLELGDSALYFCASSVRGEGTEAFFGQGTRLTVV.

This sequence joins TRBV19 and TRBJ1-1; weak D call: TRBD1 (5 bases). CDR1 is LNHDA, CDR2 SQIVND, per germline (reference sequence). The CDR3 sequence is 14 residues long. With 4 bases removed from V and 0 bases from J, the gap between germline ends came to 9 bases. CDR3 protein: CASSTSTVNTEAFF. The CDR3, as DNA: TGTGCCAGTAGTACCTCGACAGTGAACACTGAAGCTTTCTTT.

The chain joins TRBV6-2 or TRBV6-3 to TRBJ2-7; 7 bases are shared with TRBD2. Trimming at V came to 5 bases and at J to 4 bases, leaving 17 bases not matched to a gene. CDR3 length equals 17 residues. The V gene's germline CDR1 is MNHEY and CDR2 SVGEGT. The CDR3 DNA reads TGTGCCAGCAGTAAATCCGGCCAAGCTGGGGAGGGATACGAGCAGTACTTC. Translation: CASSKSGQAGEGYEQYF.

This clone showed up just once. This chain uses TRBV5-1 with TRBJ2-7, with D possibly being TRBD1 (6 bases). The CDR3 sequence is 12 residues long. The germline gives CDR1 SGHRS, CDR2 YFSETQ. Trimming removed 3 bases from V and 5 bases from J, with 9 bases in between. CDR3 sequence reads: CASSYRADEQYF. The CDR3 region has the DNA TGCGCCAGCAGCTACAGGGCGGACGAGCAGTACTTC.

The rearrangement joins TRBV7-9 to TRBJ2-7, with TRBD2 identical over 7 bases. CDR1 SEHNR and CDR2 FQNEAQ come from the germline V gene (reference sequence). The CDR3 consists of 14 residues. After removal of 5 bases from V and 5 bases from J, the junction contained 9 bases not matched to a gene. The CDR3 nucleotides are TGTGCCAGCAGCCCCCCACTAGCGCTGAACGAGCAGTACTTC. This translates into CASSPPLALNEQYF.